Listed below are T cell receptor beta chains from one sample, sequenced in a study of T cells after yellow fever vaccination. Each CDR3 protein gets one entry after TCRdb re-called the 5' RACE reads with MiXCR. The sample has 450,000 to 550,000 distinct CDR3 sequences; 21% are singletons. The source material was PBMCs, sampled less than 25 days after the first yellow fever vaccination. These receptors were obtained from a man between 18 and 35 years old who received the YFV17D yellow fever vaccine. Each CDR3 is given with its conserved first and last residue. D genes are given only for firm matches. The size field is filled for only some rows; it gives once, few, many or a size class.

>NA|TRBV5-1|NA|TRBJ2-1
TGCGCCAGCAGCCCGTGGGGAGAATCGGCCAATGAGCAGTTCTTC
CASSPWGESANEQFF
>TRBD2|TRBV2|NA|TRBJ2-3
TGTGCCAGGGGCACTAGCGGGGGGGCCTCTACGCAGTATTTT
CARGTSGGASTQYF
>TRBD2|TRBV29-1|NA|TRBJ2-1
TGCAGCGTTACCGGGACTAGCGGACCCTACAATGAGCAGTTCTTC
CSVTGTSGPYNEQFF
>NA|TRBV28|NA|TRBJ1-5
TGTGCCAGCAGTTTGGTTGGCAGCAATCAGCCCCAGCATTTT
CASSLVGSNQPQHF
>TRBD1|TRBV5-1|NA|TRBJ2-2
TGCGCCACCAGCTTGAGGGTATGGACAGGGCCCACCGGGGAGCTGTTTTTT
CATSLRVWTGPTGELFF
>NA|TRBV12-3/TRBV12-4|few|TRBJ1-1
TGTGCCAGCAGTTTAGGCGGGAGCGACACTGAAGCTTTCTTT
CASSLGGSDTEAFF
>TRBD1|TRBV15|NA|TRBJ2-7
TGTGCCACCAGCAGAGATGGGGGACAGGCCGACGAGCAGTACTTC
CATSRDGGQADEQYF
>NA|TRBV18|NA|TRBJ1-4
TGTGCCAGCTCCCGGAGTGTTGATGAAAAACTGTTTTTT
CASSRSVDEKLFF
>TRBD1|TRBV29-1|NA|TRBJ2-6
TGCAGCGTAACAGGGGGCCCTGGGGCCAACGTCCTGACTTTC
CSVTGGPGANVLTF
>NA|TRBV7-8|NA|TRBJ1-1
TGTGCCAGCAGCTTACCACGCCTGGGGCCGCAGGAAGCTTTCTTT
CASSLPRLGPQEAFF
>NA|TRBV2|NA|TRBJ1-1
TGTGCCAGCGCCCGACAGGAGCAAAACACTGAAGCTTTCTTT
CASARQEQNTEAFF
>NA|TRBV12-3/TRBV12-4|few|TRBJ2-4
TGTGCCAGCAGGCAGACCATGGGGCCAAAAAACATTCAGTACTTC
CASRQTMGPKNIQYF
>TRBD1|TRBV6-5|NA|TRBJ2-1
TGTGCCAGCAGTTACGGGACAGTTTACAATGAGCAGTTCTTC
CASSYGTVYNEQFF
>NA|TRBV4-3|NA|TRBJ2-2
TGCGCCAGCAGCCAAGAGGTACTCGCCGGGGAGCTGTTTTTT
CASSQEVLAGELFF
>NA|TRBV7-9|NA|TRBJ2-2
TGTGCCAGCAGCTTCTTAATCTCCGGGGAGCTGTTTTTT
CASSFLISGELFF
>TRBD1|TRBV7-2|NA|TRBJ2-7
TGTGCCAGCAGCTTGGGGACAGTCGAGCAGTACTTC
CASSLGTVEQYF
>NA|TRBV11-3|NA|TRBJ2-5
TGTGCCAGCAGCTCAAACAAAGAGACCCAGTACTTC
CASSSNKETQYF
>TRBD2|TRBV20-1|few|TRBJ2-1
TGCAGTGTAACTAGCGGGGGGAGAAATGAGCAGTTCTTC
CSVTSGGRNEQFF
>NA|TRBV6-1|NA|TRBJ2-5
TGTGCCAGCAGAGAAACCAACCCCCAAGAGACCCAGTACTTC
CASRETNPQETQYF
>NA|TRBV6-5|NA|TRBJ1-1
TGTGCCAGCAGTTACCGTGGGGGGGTTGACACTGAAGCTTTCTTT
CASSYRGGVDTEAFF
>NA|TRBV5-1|NA|TRBJ1-2
TGCGCCAGCAGCTTGGAACTCAACTATGGCTACACCTTC
CASSLELNYGYTF
>NA|TRBV7-3|NA|TRBJ2-4
TGTGCCAGCAGCCCCTCAAGGGCTTCAAACATTCAGTACTTC
CASSPSRASNIQYF
>NA|TRBV28|once|TRBJ1-5
TGTGCCAGCAGTGCTTTATATCAGCCCCAGCATTTT
CASSALYQPQHF
>NA|TRBV5-4|few|TRBJ2-6
TGTGCCAGCAGCGGAGGGCTGATCGGGACCTCTGGGGCCAACGTCCTGACTTTC
CASSGGLIGTSGANVLTF
>NA|TRBV12-3/TRBV12-4|NA|TRBJ1-1
TGTGCCAGCAGCCCCAACTTTCGCCAGGGGACCACTGAAGCTTTCTTT
CASSPNFRQGTTEAFF
>NA|TRBV6-5|NA|TRBJ2-4
TGTGCCAGCAGTTACTCGATCGGGATAGCCAAAAACATTCAGTACTTC
CASSYSIGIAKNIQYF
>NA|TRBV7-9|NA|TRBJ2-7
TGTGCCAGCAGCCAGACCGGGTCCTACGAGCAGTACTTC
CASSQTGSYEQYF
>TRBD1|TRBV4-2|few|TRBJ2-1
TGTGCCAGCAGCGAAAGGGACAGAGGTACTTCTGGTAGCTCCTACAATGAGCAGTTCTTC
CASSERDRGTSGSSYNEQFF
>TRBD1|TRBV29-1|few|TRBJ1-2
TGCAGCGTTGCAAATGCAGGGGGCAGTGGCTACACCTTC
CSVANAGGSGYTF
>NA|TRBV20-1|NA|TRBJ1-6
TGCAGTGCTAGAGTGGGACAATCCAATTCACCCCTCCACTTT
CSARVGQSNSPLHF
>NA|TRBV7-2|NA|TRBJ2-2
TGTGCCAGCAGGATGTCAGCCATGGACACCGGGGAGCTGTTTTTT
CASRMSAMDTGELFF
>TRBD1|TRBV20-1|few|TRBJ2-3
TGCAGTGCTAGTATCCCCTGGCAGGGGGCCACAGATACGCAGTATTTT
CSASIPWQGATDTQYF
>NA|TRBV20-1|NA|TRBJ2-3
TGCAGTGCTAGAGGGGGGCGAGCAGATACGCAGTATTTT
CSARGGRADTQYF
>NA|TRBV6-5|NA|TRBJ1-5
TGTGCCAGCGGGCATCAGCCCCAGCATTTT
CASGHQPQHF
>NA|TRBV12-3/TRBV12-4|NA|TRBJ1-3
TGTGCCAGCAGTCCCAGGACACGGATCTCTGGAAACACCATATATTTT
CASSPRTRISGNTIYF
>TRBD1|TRBV5-1|NA|TRBJ2-1
TGCGCCAGCAGCCAGGACAGGGGAGGGGGGCTCTCCTACAATGAGCAGTTCTTC
CASSQDRGGGLSYNEQFF
>TRBD2|TRBV3-1|few|TRBJ2-1
TGTGCCAGCAGCCGACTAGCGGCTAATGAGCAGTTCTTC
CASSRLAANEQFF
>NA|TRBV20-1|few|TRBJ1-4
TGCAGTGCAGGGCAGCCTAATGAAAAACTGTTTTTT
CSAGQPNEKLFF
>TRBD2|TRBV4-3|NA|TRBJ2-7
TGCGCCAGCAGCCAGGCGGTTAGCGGGAGTTCCGAGCAGTACTTC
CASSQAVSGSSEQYF
>NA|TRBV2|many|TRBJ1-2
TGTGCCAGCGAGGGGAATAACTATGGCTACACCTTC
CASEGNNYGYTF
>TRBD1|TRBV19|few|TRBJ1-5
TGTGCCAGTAGTAGACAGGGTGGCGGACAGCCCCAGCATTTT
CASSRQGGGQPQHF
>NA|TRBV25-1|few|TRBJ1-6
TGTGCCAGCAGTGAATACTATAATTCACCCCTCCACTTT
CASSEYYNSPLHF
>TRBD2|TRBV7-8|NA|TRBJ2-7
TGTGCCAGCAGCCCCTGGGGGGGCTACGAGCAGTACTTC
CASSPWGGYEQYF
>NA|TRBV10-3|NA|TRBJ1-1
TGTGCCACGGAGGGGATGAACACTGAAGCTTTCTTT
CATEGMNTEAFF
>NA|TRBV20-1|few|TRBJ2-5
TGCAGTGCTCTGAGGGGCCAGGTCCAAGAGACCCAGTACTTC
CSALRGQVQETQYF
>TRBD1|TRBV4-2|NA|TRBJ1-2
TGTGCCAGCAGCCAAACATCGACAGGGCGGTATGGCTACACCTTC
CASSQTSTGRYGYTF
>NA|TRBV11-2|few|TRBJ2-1
TGTGCCAGCAGCTTAGTGGGGTGGGGGACGGAGAATGAGCAGTTCTTC
CASSLVGWGTENEQFF
>NA|TRBV5-4|many|TRBJ1-2
TGTGCCAGCAGCTTGGAGGGGAACTATGGCTACACCTTC
CASSLEGNYGYTF
>NA|TRBV11-1|few|TRBJ2-1
TGTGCCAGCAGCCGGGAGCGCCGTAGGGAGCAGTTCTTC
CASSRERRREQFF